One and the same sample provided the 20 T cell receptor beta chains below, sequenced in a study of T cell responses to AZD1222 COVID-19 vaccine. The table came from immunoSEQ multiplex PCR; TCRdb's copy has only in-frame clones and leaves some out. The sample records about 98,000 clones, 88% being singletons. Sequences were derived from peripheral blood, sampled on day 0 of AZD1222 vaccination. Receptors were obtained from an adult in good health.

This chain connects TRBV27 to TRBJ1-2, with 9 bases fitting TRBD1. CDR3 length equals 14 residues. After removal of 2 bases from V and 8 bases from J, the junction contained 6 bases not matched to a gene. Germline V gives CDR1 MNHEY, CDR2 SMNVEV (reference sequence). The CDR3 region is CASSLGRQGGGYTF. For the CDR3, the DNA is TGTGCCAGCAGTTTAGGGAGACAGGGGGGGGGCTACACCTTC.

This chain uses TRBV7-2 with TRBJ1-2; D ambiguous. The CDR3 is 12 residues long. Deletions cut 3 bases from V and 8 bases from J, with 10 bases between. The germline gives CDR1 SGHTA, CDR2 FQGNSA. CDR3 bases: TGTGCCAGCAGCTTGGAAGGGTTGGGCTACACCTTC. It translates to CASSLEGLGYTF.

The chain is built from TRBV5-4 and TRBJ2-3; D might be TRBD2 (5 bases). Germline V lookup: CDR1 SGHNT, CDR2 YYREEE (reference sequence). Trimming shortened V by 5 bases and J by 2 bases, and 9 bases separated the two germline ends. This CDR3 region has 13 residues. CDR3 nucleotide sequence: TGTGCCAGCAGATCGGGAAACACAGATACGCAGTATTTT. This codes for CASRSGNTDTQYF.

V usage is TRBV10-3 and J usage is TRBJ2-1; 11 nucleotides match TRBD2. CDR1 and CDR2 (germline): ENHRY, SYGVKD. V lost 10 bases, J lost 1 base, and 6 bases stayed unmatched. The length of the CDR3 is 15 residues. CDR3 sequence reads: CATTGLADSYNEQFF. The DNA for the CDR3 is TGTGCCACTACGGGACTAGCGGATTCCTACAATGAGCAGTTCTTC.

The chain has TRBV7-2 and TRBJ2-6; D possibly matches TRBD1 or TRBD2 (6 bases each). The CDR3 spans 17 residues. V lost 3 bases and J lost 0, with 12 bases in between. CDR1 is SGHTA, CDR2 FQGNSA, per germline. The CDR3 sequence is CASSFGGRTSGANVLTF. The DNA for the CDR3 is TGTGCCAGCAGCTTTGGGGGGCGAACCTCTGGGGCCAACGTCCTGACTTTC.

V is TRBV6-5 and J is TRBJ2-3; D tentatively fits TRBD1 or TRBD2 (5 bases each). The germline CDR1 and CDR2 sequences are MNHEY and SVGAGI. This CDR3 spans 14 amino acids. Trimming pared 7 bases from V and 1 base from J, leaving 12 bases between. The CDR3, as DNA: TGTGCCAGCATTCGGGACCACGGCACAGATACGCAGTATTTT. Translation gives CASIRDHGTDTQYF.

The V and J genes are TRBV18 and TRBJ2-5, with 11 bases aligning to TRBD1. J lost 1 base, V lost 3 bases, and 7 bases had no gene match. The CDR3 sequence is 17 residues long. The V gene's germline CDR1 is KGHSH and CDR2 LQKENI. CDR3 region: CASSPTTGTGGQETQYF. In DNA form, the CDR3 reads TGTGCCAGCTCACCTACTACCGGGACAGGGGGCCAAGAGACCCAGTACTTC.

This clone was seen more than once but under ten times. The chain recombines TRBV14 with TRBJ1-2, with 8 nucleotides matching TRBD1. This CDR3 has 14 residues. Germline CDR1 reads SGHDN; CDR2 reads FVKESK. Trimming cost V 2 bases and J 7 bases; bases outside gene matches: 6. CDR3 sequence reads: CASSQQGASFGYTF. The CDR3 bases are TGTGCCAGCAGCCAACAGGGGGCTAGCTTTGGCTACACCTTC.

The gene calls are TRBV28 and TRBJ2-2; either TRBD1 or TRBD2 may fit D (5 bases each). From germline, CDR1 is MDHEN and CDR2 SYDVKM. Trimming left V 4 bases short and J 2 bases short, with 11 bases between. This CDR3 region has 15 residues. The CDR3 sequence is CASSSWGINTGELFF. CDR3 in DNA: TGTGCCAGCAGTTCATGGGGGATTAACACCGGGGAGCTGTTTTTT.

The chain recombines TRBV5-4 with TRBJ1-2, with no clear D. Trimming removed 0 bases from V and 0 bases from J, with 9 bases in between. This CDR3 comprises 15 residues. Germline CDR1 and CDR2: SGHNT and YYREEE (reference sequence). In DNA form, the CDR3 reads TGTGCCAGCAGCTTGGGGCAGGTACCTAACTATGGCTACACCTTC. This gives the protein CASSLGQVPNYGYTF.

The chain uses TRBV29-1 and TRBJ1-2; D unresolved. The CDR3 has 16 amino acids. CDR1 is SQVTM and CDR2 is ANQGSEA in the germline V gene. Trimming stripped 5 bases from V and 1 base from J, with 20 bases between. DNA of the CDR3: TGCAGCGTTTTCTCCCCCTTTGGGAGAGTTAACTATGGCTACACCTTC. Protein product: CSVFSPFGRVNYGYTF.

This clone was seen only once. V usage is TRBV11-1 and J usage is TRBJ1-1; 8 bases map to TRBD1. V lost 3 bases, J lost 4 bases, and 7 bases stayed unmatched. From germline, CDR1 is SGHAT and CDR2 FQDESV (reference sequence). The CDR3 extends over 15 amino acids. In DNA, the CDR3 is TGTGCCAGCAGCTTCCGGGCAGGGGGCGGCACTGAAGCTTTCTTT. Its protein is CASSFRAGGGTEAFF.

J is TRBJ2-3 and V is TRBV5-1; 10 nucleotides align to TRBD2. The CDR3 loop spans 15 amino acids. Germline lookup yields CDR1 SGHRS and CDR2 YFSETQ. V gave up 3 bases and J gave up 6 bases; unmatched junction bases: 7. The CDR3 nucleotides read TGCGCCAGCAGCTCAGCGGGAGGGCCCTCGGATACGCAGTATTTT. Its protein product is CASSSAGGPSDTQYF.

The gene calls are TRBV4-2 and TRBJ1-1; 7 bases map to TRBD1. Germline assignment: CDR1 LGHNA and CDR2 YNFKEQ. There are 17 residues in the CDR3. The V gene end was trimmed by 3 bases and the J gene end by 3 bases; junction bases not matched to a gene: 13. CDR3 in amino acids: CASSHFRGGVRDTEAFF. CDR3 nucleotide sequence: TGTGCCAGCAGCCACTTCAGGGGGGGGGTGCGGGACACTGAAGCTTTCTTT.

This rearrangement joins TRBV7-8 to TRBJ1-2, with D unclear. The CDR3 covers 13 residues. V was pared by 3 bases and J by 5 bases, with 10 bases between. CDR1 and CDR2 from the germline V gene are SGHVS and FQNEAQ. CDR3: CASSFGEEYGYTF. The DNA of the CDR3 is TGTGCCAGCAGCTTCGGGGAGGAGTATGGCTACACCTTC.

The rearrangement links TRBV5-4 to TRBJ1-6; D unresolved. CDR1 and CDR2 (germline): SGHNT, YYREEE (reference sequence). CDR3 size: 14 residues. The V gene lost 0 bases and the J gene lost 5 bases, with 6 bases spanning the gap. CDR3 sequence (DNA): TGTGCCAGCAGCTTGGGGTCAGATAATTCACCCCTCCACTTT. Protein product: CASSLGSDNSPLHF.

The V gene is TRBV28, the J gene TRBJ1-1; tentative D call: TRBD1 (6 bases). CDR1 and CDR2 from the germline V gene are MDHEN and SYDVKM. The CDR3 is 18 residues long. V was shortened by 7 bases and J by 0 bases, with 24 bases between the two germline ends. The CDR3 DNA follows: TGTGCCAGCATAAGTTATGGATTTGGGGGCGGGATGAACACTGAAGCTTTCTTT. Protein: CASISYGFGGGMNTEAFF. Combining the CDR3 with reference TRBV28 and TRBJ1-1 gives the whole variable domain DVKVTQSSRYLVKRTGEKVFLECVQDMDHENMFWYRQDPGLGLRLIYFSYDVKMKEKGDIPEGYSVSREKKERFSLILESASTNQTSMYLCASISYGFGGGMNTEAFFGQGTRLTVV.

The V call is TRBV29-1, the J call TRBJ2-2, with D tentatively TRBD2 (5 bases). The germline CDR1 and CDR2 sequences are SQVTM and ANQGSEA. The CDR3 is 13 residues long. Trimming pared 6 bases from V and 2 bases from J, leaving 10 bases between. The CDR3 sequence: CSVASGNTGELFF. The CDR3 DNA sequence: TGCAGCGTCGCGAGCGGAAACACCGGGGAGCTGTTTTTT.

The chain uses TRBV2 and TRBJ2-6, with 8 bases that match TRBD1. Losses at the gene ends were 9 bases for V and 2 bases for J; bases not matched to a gene: 3. Germline CDR1 and CDR2: SNHLY and FYNNEI. The CDR3 length is 14 residues. CDR3 coding DNA: TGTGCCAGGGACAGGGAAACTGGGGCCAACGTCCTGACTTTC. Translating gives CARDRETGANVLTF.

The V and J genes are TRBV7-3 and TRBJ2-3; 7 bases are shared with TRBD2. The CDR3 spans 16 residues. The germline V gene has CDR1 SGHTA and CDR2 FQGTGA. V shed 4 bases, J shed 3 bases, and the junction held 10 bases outside the gene matches. The CDR3 DNA reads TGTGCCAGCAGCTCAGGGCGCCGGACTAGTACAGATACGCAGTATTTT. The encoded protein is CASSSGRRTSTDTQYF.